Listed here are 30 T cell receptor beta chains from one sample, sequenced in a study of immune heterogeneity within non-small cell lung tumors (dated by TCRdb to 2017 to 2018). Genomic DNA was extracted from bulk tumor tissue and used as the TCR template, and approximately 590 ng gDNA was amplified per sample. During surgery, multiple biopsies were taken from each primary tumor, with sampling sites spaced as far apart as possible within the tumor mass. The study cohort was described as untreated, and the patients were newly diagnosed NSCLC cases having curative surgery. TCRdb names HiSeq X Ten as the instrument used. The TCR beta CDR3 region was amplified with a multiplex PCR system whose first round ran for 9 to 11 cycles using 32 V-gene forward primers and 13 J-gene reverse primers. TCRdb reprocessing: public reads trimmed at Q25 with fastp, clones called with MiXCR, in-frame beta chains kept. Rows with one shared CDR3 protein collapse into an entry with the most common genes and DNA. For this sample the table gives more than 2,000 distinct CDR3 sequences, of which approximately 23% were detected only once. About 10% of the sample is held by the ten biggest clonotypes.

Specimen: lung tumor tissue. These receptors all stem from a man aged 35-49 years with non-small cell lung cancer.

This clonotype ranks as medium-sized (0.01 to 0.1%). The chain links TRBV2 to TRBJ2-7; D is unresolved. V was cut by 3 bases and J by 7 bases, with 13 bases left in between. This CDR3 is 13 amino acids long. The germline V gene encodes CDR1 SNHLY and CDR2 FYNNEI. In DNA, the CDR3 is TGTGCCAGCAGTGATCGGCCCGTCAGGGAGCAGTACTTC. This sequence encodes CASSDRPVREQYF.

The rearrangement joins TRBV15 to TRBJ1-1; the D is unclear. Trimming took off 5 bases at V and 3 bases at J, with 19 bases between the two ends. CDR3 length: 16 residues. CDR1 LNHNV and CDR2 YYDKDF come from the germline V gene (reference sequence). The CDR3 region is CATSAFVDGIDTEAFF. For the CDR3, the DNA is TGTGCCACCAGCGCTTTCGTTGATGGTATCGACACTGAAGCTTTCTTT.

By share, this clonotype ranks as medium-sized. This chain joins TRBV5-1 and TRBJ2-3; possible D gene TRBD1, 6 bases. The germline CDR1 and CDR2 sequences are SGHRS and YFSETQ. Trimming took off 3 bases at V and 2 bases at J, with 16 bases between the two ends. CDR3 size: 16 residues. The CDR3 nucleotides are TGCGCCAGCAGCTGGGGGACAACTGCACTCACAGATACGCAGTATTTT. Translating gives CASSWGTTALTDTQYF.

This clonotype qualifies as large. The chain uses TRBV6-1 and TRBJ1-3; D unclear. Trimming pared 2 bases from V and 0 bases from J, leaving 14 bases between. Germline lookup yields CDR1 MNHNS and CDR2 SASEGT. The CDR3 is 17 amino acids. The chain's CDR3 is CASSEYRWADSGNTIYF. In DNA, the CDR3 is TGTGCCAGCAGTGAATATCGGTGGGCAGACTCTGGAAACACCATATATTTT.

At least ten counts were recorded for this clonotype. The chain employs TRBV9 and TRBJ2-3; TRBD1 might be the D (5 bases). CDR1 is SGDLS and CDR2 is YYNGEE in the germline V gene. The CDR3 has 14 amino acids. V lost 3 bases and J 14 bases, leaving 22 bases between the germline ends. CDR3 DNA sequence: TGTGCCAGCAGCGACCCTGCGTCAGGGATTCGGCTGTATTTT. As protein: CASSDPASGIRLYF.

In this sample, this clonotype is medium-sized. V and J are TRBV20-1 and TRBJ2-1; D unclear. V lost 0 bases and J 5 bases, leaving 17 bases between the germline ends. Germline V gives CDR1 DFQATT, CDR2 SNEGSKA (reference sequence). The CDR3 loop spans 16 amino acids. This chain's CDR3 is CSARDTQVRVDNEQFF. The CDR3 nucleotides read TGCAGTGCTAGAGATACCCAGGTCCGTGTCGACAATGAGCAGTTCTTC.

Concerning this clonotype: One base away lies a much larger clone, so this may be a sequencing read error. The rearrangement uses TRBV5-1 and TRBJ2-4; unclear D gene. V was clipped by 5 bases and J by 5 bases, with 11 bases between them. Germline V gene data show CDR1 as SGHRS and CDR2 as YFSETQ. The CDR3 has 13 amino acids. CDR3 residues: CASRPGRENIQYF. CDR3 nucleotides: TGCGCCAGCAGACCCGGACGCGAAAACATTCAGTACTTC.

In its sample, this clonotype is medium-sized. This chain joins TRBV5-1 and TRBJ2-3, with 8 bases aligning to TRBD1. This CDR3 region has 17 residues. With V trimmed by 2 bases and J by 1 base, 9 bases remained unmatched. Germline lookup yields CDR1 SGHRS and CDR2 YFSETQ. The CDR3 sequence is CASSLRQGPLRTDTQYF. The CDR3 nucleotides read TGCGCCAGCAGCTTAAGACAGGGGCCCCTCCGCACAGATACGCAGTATTTT.

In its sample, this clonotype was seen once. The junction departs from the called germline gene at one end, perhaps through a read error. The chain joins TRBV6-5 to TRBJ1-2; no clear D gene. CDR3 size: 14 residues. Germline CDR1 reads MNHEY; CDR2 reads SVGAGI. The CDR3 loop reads CATSYPQDLYAYTF. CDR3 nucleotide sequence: TGTGCCACCAGTTACCCTCAGGACCTATATGCCTACACCTTC.

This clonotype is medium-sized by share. This chain's CDR3 is CSASPRRGLGYEQYF. The CDR3 region has the DNA TGCAGTGCTAGTCCGCGGCGCGGTTTGGGTTACGAGCAGTACTTC. The genes are TRBV20-1 and TRBJ2-7; D call uncertain. The V and J ends lost 3 bases and 4 bases respectively, with 19 bases between them. The CDR3 is 15 amino acids. CDR1 DFQATT and CDR2 SNEGSKA come from the germline V gene (reference sequence).

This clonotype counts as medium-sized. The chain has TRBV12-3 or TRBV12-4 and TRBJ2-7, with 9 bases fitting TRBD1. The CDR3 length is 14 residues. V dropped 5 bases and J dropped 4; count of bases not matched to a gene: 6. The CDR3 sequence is CASSPQGQGYEQYF. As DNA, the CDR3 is TGTGCCAGCAGTCCCCAGGGACAGGGATACGAGCAGTACTTC.

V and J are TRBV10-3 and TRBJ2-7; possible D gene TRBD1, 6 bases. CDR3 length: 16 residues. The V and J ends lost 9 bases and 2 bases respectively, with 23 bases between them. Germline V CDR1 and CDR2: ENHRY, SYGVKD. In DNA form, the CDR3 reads TGTGCCATTCGAGAGGACAGACTACTGACCACCTACGAGCAGTACTTC. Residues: CAIREDRLLTTYEQYF.

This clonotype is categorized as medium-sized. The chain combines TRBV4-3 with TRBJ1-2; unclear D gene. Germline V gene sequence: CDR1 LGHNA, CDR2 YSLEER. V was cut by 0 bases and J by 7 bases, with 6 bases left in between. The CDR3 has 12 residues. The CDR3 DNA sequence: TGCGCCAGCAGCCAAGATGGGGTTGGCTACACCTTC. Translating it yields CASSQDGVGYTF.

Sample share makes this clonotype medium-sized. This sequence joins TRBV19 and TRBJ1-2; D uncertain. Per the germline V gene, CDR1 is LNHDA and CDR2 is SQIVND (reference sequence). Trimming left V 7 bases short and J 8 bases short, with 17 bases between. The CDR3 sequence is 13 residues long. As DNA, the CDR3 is TGTGCCAGTACCGACCGCGGAGGGCGCGGCTACACCTTC. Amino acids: CASTDRGGRGYTF.

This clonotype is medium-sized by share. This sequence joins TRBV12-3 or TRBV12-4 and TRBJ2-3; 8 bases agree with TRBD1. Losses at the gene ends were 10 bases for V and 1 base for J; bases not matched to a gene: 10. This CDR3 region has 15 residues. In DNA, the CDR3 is TGTGCCATTACGACGGTGGGACAGGGCACAGATACGCAGTATTTT. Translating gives CAITTVGQGTDTQYF.

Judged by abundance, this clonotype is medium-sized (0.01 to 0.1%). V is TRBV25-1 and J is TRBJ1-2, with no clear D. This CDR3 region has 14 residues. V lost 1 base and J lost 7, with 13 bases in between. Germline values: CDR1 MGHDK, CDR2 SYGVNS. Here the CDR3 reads CASSEWDGYAGYTF. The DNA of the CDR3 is TGTGCCAGCAGTGAATGGGATGGGTACGCTGGCTACACCTTC.

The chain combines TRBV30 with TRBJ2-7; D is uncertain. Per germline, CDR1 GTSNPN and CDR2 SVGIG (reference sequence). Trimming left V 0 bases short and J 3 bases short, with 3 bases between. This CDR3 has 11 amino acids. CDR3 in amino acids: CAWSVHYEQYF. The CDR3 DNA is TGTGCCTGGAGTGTACACTACGAGCAGTACTTC.

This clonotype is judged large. CDR3 DNA: TGCAGTGCGCGCGGGGCTGCCGAGCAGTACTTC. Translated: CSARGAAEQYF. The rearrangement joins TRBV20-1 to TRBJ2-7, with D possibly TRBD2 on 6 matching bases. The V end was cut by 6 bases, the J end by 6 bases, with 12 bases between. CDR3 length equals 11 residues. The germline gives CDR1 DFQATT, CDR2 SNEGSKA (reference sequence).

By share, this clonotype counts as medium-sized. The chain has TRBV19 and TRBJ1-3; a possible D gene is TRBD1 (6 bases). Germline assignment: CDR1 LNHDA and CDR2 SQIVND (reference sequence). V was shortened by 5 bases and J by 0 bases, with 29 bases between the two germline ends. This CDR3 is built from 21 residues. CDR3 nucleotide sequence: TGTGCCAGTAGTCTGAGGACAGTATGGGTTCGGCCGCCGAGCTCTGGAAACACCATATATTTT. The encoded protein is CASSLRTVWVRPPSSGNTIYF. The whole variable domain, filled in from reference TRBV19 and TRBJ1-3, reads DGGITQSPKYLFRKEGQNVTLSCEQNLNHDAMYWYRQDPGQGLRLIYYSQIVNDFQKGDIAEGYSVSREKKESFPLTVTSAQKNPTAFYLCASSLRTVWVRPPSSGNTIYFGEGSWLTVV.

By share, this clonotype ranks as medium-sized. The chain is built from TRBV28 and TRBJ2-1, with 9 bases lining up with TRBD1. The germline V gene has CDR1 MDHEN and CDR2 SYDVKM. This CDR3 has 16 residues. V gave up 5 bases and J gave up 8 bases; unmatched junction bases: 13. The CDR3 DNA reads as TGTGCCAGCAGTCAAGAACAGGGGGCCAAGTTCGATGAGCAGTTCTTC. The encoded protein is CASSQEQGAKFDEQFF.

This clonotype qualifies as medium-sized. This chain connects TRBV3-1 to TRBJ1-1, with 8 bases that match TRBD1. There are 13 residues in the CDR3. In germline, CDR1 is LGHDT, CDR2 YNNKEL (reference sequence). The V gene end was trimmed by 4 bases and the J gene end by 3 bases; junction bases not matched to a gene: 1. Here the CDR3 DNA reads TGTGCCAGCAGCCGACAGGGGTACACTGAAGCTTTCTTT. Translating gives CASSRQGYTEAFF.

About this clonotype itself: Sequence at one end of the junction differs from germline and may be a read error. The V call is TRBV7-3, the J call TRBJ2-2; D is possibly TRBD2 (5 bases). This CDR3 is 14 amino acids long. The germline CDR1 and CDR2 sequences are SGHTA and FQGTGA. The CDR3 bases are TGTGCCAGCAGTCGGACGGGGAACACCTGGGAGCTGTTTTTT. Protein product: CASSRTGNTWELFF.

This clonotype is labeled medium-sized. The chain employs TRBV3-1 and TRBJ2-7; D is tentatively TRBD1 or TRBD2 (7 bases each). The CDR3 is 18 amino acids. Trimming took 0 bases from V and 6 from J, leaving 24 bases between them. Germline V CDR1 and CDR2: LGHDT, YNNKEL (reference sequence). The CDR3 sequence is CASSQEWLGGGSLPEQYF. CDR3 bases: TGTGCCAGCAGCCAAGAATGGTTAGGGGGCGGGAGCCTTCCCGAGCAGTACTTC.

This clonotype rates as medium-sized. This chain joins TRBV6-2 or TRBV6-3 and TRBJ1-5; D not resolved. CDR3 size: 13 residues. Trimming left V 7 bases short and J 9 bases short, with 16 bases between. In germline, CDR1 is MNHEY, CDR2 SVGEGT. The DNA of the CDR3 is TGTGCCAGCAATGGGGTGGATTCTCTGCCCCAGCATTTT. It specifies CASNGVDSLPQHF.

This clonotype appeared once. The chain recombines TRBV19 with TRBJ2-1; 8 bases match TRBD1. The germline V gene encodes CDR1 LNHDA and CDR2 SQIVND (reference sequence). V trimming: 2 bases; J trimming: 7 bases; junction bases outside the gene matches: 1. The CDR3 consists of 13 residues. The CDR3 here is CASSIQGANEQFF. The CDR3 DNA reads TGTGCCAGTAGTATACAGGGGGCGAATGAGCAGTTCTTC. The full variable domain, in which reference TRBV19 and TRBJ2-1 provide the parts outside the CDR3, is DGGITQSPKYLFRKEGQNVTLSCEQNLNHDAMYWYRQDPGQGLRLIYYSQIVNDFQKGDIAEGYSVSREKKESFPLTVTSAQKNPTAFYLCASSIQGANEQFFGPGTRLTVL.

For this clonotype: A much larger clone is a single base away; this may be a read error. CDR3: CAISVGVASQETQYF. DNA for the CDR3: TGTGCCATCAGTGTGGGGGTAGCATCTCAAGAGACCCAGTACTTC. The chain carries TRBV10-3 and TRBJ2-5; D assignment may be TRBD1 or TRBD2 (5 bases each). V lost 4 bases and J lost 2, with 14 bases in between. The germline V gene encodes CDR1 ENHRY and CDR2 SYGVKD. The CDR3 length is 15 residues.

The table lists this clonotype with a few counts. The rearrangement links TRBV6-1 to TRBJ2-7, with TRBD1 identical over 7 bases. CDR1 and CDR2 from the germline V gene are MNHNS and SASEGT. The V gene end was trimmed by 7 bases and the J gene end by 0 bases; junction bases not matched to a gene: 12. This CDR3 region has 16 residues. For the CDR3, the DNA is TGTGCCAGCATTCTAACCAGGGGGACCCACTCCTACGAGCAGTACTTC. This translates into CASILTRGTHSYEQYF.

The DNA of the CDR3 is TGTGCCAGCAGTGAAGGACAGGATAATTCACCCCTCCACTTT. This gives the protein CASSEGQDNSPLHF. The V gene is TRBV6-1, the J gene TRBJ1-6, with D perhaps matching TRBD1 (6 bases). V lost 1 base, J lost 5 bases, and 6 bases lay in between. The CDR3 has 14 residues. Germline CDR1 reads MNHNS; CDR2 reads SASEGT.

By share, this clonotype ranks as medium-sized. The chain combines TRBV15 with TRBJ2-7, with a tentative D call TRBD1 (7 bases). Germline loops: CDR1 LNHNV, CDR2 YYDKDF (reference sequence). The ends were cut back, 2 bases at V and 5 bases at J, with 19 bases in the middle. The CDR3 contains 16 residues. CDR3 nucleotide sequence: TGTGCCACCAGCAGATCAGGGGGGCAGGGAAGGAACGAGCAGTACTTC. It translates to CATSRSGGQGRNEQYF.

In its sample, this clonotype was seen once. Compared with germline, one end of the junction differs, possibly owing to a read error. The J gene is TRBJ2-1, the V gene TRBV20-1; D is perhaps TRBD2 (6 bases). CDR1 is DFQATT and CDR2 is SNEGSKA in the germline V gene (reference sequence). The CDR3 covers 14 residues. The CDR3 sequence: CSATPGTSYNEQFF. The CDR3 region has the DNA TGTAGTGCTACCCCAGGGACTTCCTACAATGAGCAGTTCTTC.